These T cell receptor beta chains were read from a single sample in a study of T cell repertoires in cytomegalovirus infection. One entry per CDR3 protein results from TCRdb running MiXCR on the reads. This table has about 230,000 distinct CDR3 sequences, 20% to 25% appearing once. The sample taken for sequencing was CD8+ T cells from PBMCs. Source of these receptors: a human donor in good health (CMV status not recorded). Some clones in this sample may be carry-over from other donors' samples. Both conserved end residues are part of each CDR3. The D gene is left open where the match is weak. Clone size is given for some rows only: seen once, a few or many times, or a class if the clone is expanded.

>NA|NA|TRBJ1-5|TRBV7-9
CASSSEEHSNQPQHF
TGTGCCAGCAGCTCTGAAGAGCATAGCAATCAGCCCCAGCATTTT
>TRBD1|NA|TRBJ2-5|TRBV6-5
CASSRDSSQETQYF
TGTGCCAGCAGCCGGGACAGCTCCCAAGAGACCCAGTACTTC
>NA|NA|TRBJ2-1|TRBV6-1
CASSEAEGIGWEQFF
TGTGCCAGCAGTGAAGCTGAAGGCATTGGTTGGGAGCAGTTCTTC
>NA|NA|TRBJ1-1|TRBV27
CASSLSSLGTEAFF
TGTGCCAGCAGTTTAAGCTCCCTAGGCACTGAAGCTTTCTTT
>NA|many|TRBJ2-3|TRBV5-5
CASSLDRDPTDTQYF
TGTGCCAGCAGCTTGGACCGGGACCCCACAGATACGCAGTATTTT
>NA|NA|TRBJ1-1|TRBV4-2
CASTAGALNTEAFF
TGTGCCAGCACCGCTGGGGCACTGAACACTGAAGCTTTCTTT
>NA|many|TRBJ1-1|TRBV5-4
CASSPGFGPWANTEAFF
TGTGCCAGCAGCCCAGGGTTTGGGCCCTGGGCGAACACTGAAGCTTTCTTT
>NA|NA|TRBJ1-1|TRBV7-2
CASCYLGTTEAFF
TGTGCCAGCTGCTACCTGGGTACCACTGAAGCTTTCTTT
>NA|NA|TRBJ1-5|TRBV7-4
CASSPEGSFGGPQHF
TGTGCCAGCAGCCCCGAAGGGTCATTTGGGGGGCCCCAGCATTTT
>NA|many|TRBJ2-3|TRBV4-1
CASSQDGGTDTQYF
TGCGCCAGCAGCCAAGATGGGGGCACAGATACGCAGTATTTT
>NA|NA|TRBJ1-6|TRBV7-6
CASSLEGNHNSPLHF
TGTGCCAGCAGCTTAGAGGGTAACCATAATTCACCCCTCCACTTT
>NA|few|TRBJ2-7|TRBV11-2
CASSLVATAYEQYF
TGTGCCAGCAGCTTAGTGGCGACGGCCTACGAGCAGTACTTC
>NA|few|TRBJ2-1|TRBV14
CASSPYRGGNEQFF
TGTGCCAGCAGCCCTTACAGGGGAGGCAATGAGCAGTTCTTC
>TRBD1|few|TRBJ1-6|TRBV7-3
CASSLTGAGSPLHF
TGTGCCAGCAGCCTCACAGGGGCCGGGTCACCCCTCCACTTT
>TRBD1|NA|TRBJ1-5|TRBV7-9
CASSLWTGMSNQPQHF
TGTGCCAGCAGCTTATGGACAGGGATGAGCAATCAGCCCCAGCATTTT
>NA|many|TRBJ2-7|TRBV7-2
CASSFSTLTYEQYF
TGTGCCAGCAGCTTTAGCACCCTTACCTACGAGCAGTACTTC
>NA|NA|TRBJ2-4|TRBV4-1
CASKGLAKNIQYF
TGCGCCAGCAAAGGGCTAGCCAAAAACATTCAGTACTTC
>NA|few|TRBJ2-1|TRBV5-4
CASSGWNEQFF
TGTGCCAGCAGCGGGTGGAATGAGCAGTTCTTC
>NA|few|TRBJ2-3|TRBV19
CASSPSAGSTDTQYF
TGTGCCAGTAGTCCCTCGGCAGGAAGCACAGATACGCAGTATTTT
>NA|few|TRBJ2-5|TRBV7-4
CASSLYGETQYF
TGTGCCAGCAGCTTATATGGGGAGACCCAGTACTTC
>NA|NA|TRBJ1-2|TRBV19
CASSIGQGYGYTF
TGTGCCAGTAGTATAGGCCAGGGGTATGGCTACACCTTC
>TRBD2|NA|TRBJ2-1|TRBV10-3
CAISDPRGGNNEQFF
TGTGCCATCAGTGATCCCCGGGGGGGAAACAATGAGCAGTTCTTC
>NA|once|TRBJ2-3|TRBV20-1
CSVTGTSPTDTQYF
TGCAGTGTGACAGGGACTAGTCCGACAGATACGCAGTATTTT
>TRBD1|few|TRBJ1-2|TRBV7-8
CASSSRGALYDYTF
TGTGCCAGCAGCTCCAGGGGGGCCTTGTATGACTACACCTTC
>TRBD1|NA|TRBJ1-1|TRBV7-2
CASTTGGMNTEAFF
TGTGCCAGCACCACAGGGGGCATGAACACTGAAGCTTTCTTT
>NA|few|TRBJ2-2|TRBV2
CASITGRGNTGELFF
TGTGCCAGCATTACCGGGCGGGGGAACACCGGGGAGCTGTTTTTT
>TRBD1|many|TRBJ2-7|TRBV5-4
CASSLGTGSSYEQYF
TGTGCCAGCAGCTTGGGGACAGGGAGCTCCTACGAGCAGTACTTC
>NA|NA|TRBJ2-1|TRBV20-1
CSASRGEQFF
TGCAGTGCTTCTCGGGGTGAGCAGTTCTTC
>NA|few|TRBJ2-3|TRBV28
CASSPPWGDTQYF
TGTGCCAGCAGTCCGCCCTGGGGGGATACGCAGTATTTT
>NA|many|TRBJ2-5|TRBV19
CASSIGAGGEETQYF
TGTGCCAGTAGTATTGGAGCGGGCGGAGAAGAGACCCAGTACTTC
>NA|many|TRBJ1-2|TRBV7-9
CASSLSQISYGYTF
TGTGCCAGCAGCTTATCGCAAATTTCCTATGGCTACACCTTC
>NA|many|TRBJ2-7|TRBV7-9
CASSHRDNSYEQYF
TGTGCCAGCAGCCACCGGGACAACTCCTACGAGCAGTACTTC
>NA|many|TRBJ2-7|TRBV19
CASSIPGTLTSEYF
TGTGCCAGTAGTATACCAGGCACCCTTACGAGCGAGTACTTC
>NA|many|TRBJ1-2|TRBV7-9
CASSSVEGFFFYGYTF
TGTGCCAGCAGCTCGGTGGAAGGGTTTTTTTTCTATGGCTACACCTTC
>TRBD1|many|TRBJ2-3|TRBV7-3
CASSLRGGRDTQYF
TGTGCCAGCAGCTTAAGAGGGGGCAGAGATACGCAGTATTTT
>NA|NA|TRBJ2-1|TRBV7-9
CASRSGYNEQFF
TGTGCCAGCAGGTCAGGGTACAATGAGCAGTTCTTC
>NA|few|TRBJ2-1|TRBV5-4
CASSLIQANEQFF
TGTGCCAGCAGCTTGATCCAGGCCAATGAGCAGTTCTTC